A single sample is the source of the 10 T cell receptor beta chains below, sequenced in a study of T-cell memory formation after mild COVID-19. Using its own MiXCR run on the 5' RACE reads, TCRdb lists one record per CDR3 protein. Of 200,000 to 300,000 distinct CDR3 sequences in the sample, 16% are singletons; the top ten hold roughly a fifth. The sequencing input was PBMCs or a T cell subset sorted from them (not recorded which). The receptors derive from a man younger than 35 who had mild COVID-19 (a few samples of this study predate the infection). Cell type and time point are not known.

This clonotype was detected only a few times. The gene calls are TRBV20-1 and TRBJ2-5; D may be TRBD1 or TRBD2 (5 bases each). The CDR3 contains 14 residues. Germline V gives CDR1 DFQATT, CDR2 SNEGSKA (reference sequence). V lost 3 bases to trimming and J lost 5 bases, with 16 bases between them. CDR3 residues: CSARDGGWGETQYF. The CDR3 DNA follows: TGCAGTGCTAGGGATGGGGGATGGGGGGAGACCCAGTACTTC.

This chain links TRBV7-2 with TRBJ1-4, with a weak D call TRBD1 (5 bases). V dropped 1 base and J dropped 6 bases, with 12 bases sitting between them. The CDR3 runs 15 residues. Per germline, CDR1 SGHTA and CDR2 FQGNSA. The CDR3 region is CASSLVAGQHEKLFF. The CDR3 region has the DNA TGTGCCAGCAGCTTAGTGGCAGGGCAGCATGAAAAACTGTTTTTT. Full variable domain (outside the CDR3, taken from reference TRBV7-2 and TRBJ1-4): GAGVSQSPSNKVTEKGKDVELRCDPISGHTALYWYRQSLGQGLEFLIYFQGNSAPDKSGLPSDRFSAERTGGSVSTLTIQRTQQEDSAVYLCASSLVAGQHEKLFFGSGTQLSVL.

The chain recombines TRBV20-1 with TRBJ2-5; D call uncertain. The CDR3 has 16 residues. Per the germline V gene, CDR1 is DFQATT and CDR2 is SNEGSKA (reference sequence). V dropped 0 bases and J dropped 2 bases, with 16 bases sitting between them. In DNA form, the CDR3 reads TGCAGTGCTAGAGACGCCCCCGGGCTGGGGCAAGAGACCCAGTACTTC. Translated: CSARDAPGLGQETQYF.

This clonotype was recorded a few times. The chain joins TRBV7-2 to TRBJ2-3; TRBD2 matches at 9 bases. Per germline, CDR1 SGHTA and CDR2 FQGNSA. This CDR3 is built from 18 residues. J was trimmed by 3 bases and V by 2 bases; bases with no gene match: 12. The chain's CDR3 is CASSLLSAGGPGTDTQYF. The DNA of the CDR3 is TGTGCCAGCAGCTTATTGTCGGCGGGGGGGCCGGGGACAGATACGCAGTATTTT.

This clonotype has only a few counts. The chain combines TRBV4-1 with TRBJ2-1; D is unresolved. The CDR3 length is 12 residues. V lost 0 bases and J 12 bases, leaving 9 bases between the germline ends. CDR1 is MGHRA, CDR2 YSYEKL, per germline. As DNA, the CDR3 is TGCGCCAGCAGCCAAGATGGGAAGGCGCAGTTCTTC. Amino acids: CASSQDGKAQFF.

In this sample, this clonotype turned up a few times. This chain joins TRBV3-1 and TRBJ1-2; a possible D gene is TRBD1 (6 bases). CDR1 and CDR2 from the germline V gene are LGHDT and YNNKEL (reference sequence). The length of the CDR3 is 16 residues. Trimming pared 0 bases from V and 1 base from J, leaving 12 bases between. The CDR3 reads CASSQEGWDINYGYTF. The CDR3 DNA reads TGTGCCAGCAGCCAAGAAGGTTGGGACATTAACTATGGCTACACCTTC.

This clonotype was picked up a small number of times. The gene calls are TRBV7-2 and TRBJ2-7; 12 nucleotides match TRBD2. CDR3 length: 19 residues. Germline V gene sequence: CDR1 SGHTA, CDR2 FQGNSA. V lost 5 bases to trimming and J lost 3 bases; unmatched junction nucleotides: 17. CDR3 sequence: CASSPGASGGGPVYYEQYV. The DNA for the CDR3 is TGTGCCAGCAGCCCCGGGGCTAGCGGGGGGGGTCCAGTTTACTACGAGCAGTACGTC.

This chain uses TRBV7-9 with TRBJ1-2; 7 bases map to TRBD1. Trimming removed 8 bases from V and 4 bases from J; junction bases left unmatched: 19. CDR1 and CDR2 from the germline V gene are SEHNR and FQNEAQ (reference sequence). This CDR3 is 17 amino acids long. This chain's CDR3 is CASRTSKGAPWGYGYTF. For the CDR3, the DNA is TGTGCCAGCCGTACTTCCAAGGGGGCCCCGTGGGGCTATGGCTACACCTTC.

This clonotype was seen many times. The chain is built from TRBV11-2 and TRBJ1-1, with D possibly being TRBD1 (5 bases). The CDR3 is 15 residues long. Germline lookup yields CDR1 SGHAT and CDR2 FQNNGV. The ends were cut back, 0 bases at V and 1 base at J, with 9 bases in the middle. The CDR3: CASSLDPGGNTEAFF. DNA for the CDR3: TGTGCCAGCAGCTTAGATCCGGGGGGGAACACTGAAGCTTTCTTT.

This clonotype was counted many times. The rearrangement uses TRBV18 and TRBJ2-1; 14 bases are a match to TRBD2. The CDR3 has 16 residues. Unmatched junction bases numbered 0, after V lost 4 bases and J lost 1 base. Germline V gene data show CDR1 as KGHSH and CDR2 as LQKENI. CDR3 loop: CASSRTSGGSYNEQFF. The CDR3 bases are TGTGCCAGCTCACGGACTAGCGGGGGGTCCTACAATGAGCAGTTCTTC.